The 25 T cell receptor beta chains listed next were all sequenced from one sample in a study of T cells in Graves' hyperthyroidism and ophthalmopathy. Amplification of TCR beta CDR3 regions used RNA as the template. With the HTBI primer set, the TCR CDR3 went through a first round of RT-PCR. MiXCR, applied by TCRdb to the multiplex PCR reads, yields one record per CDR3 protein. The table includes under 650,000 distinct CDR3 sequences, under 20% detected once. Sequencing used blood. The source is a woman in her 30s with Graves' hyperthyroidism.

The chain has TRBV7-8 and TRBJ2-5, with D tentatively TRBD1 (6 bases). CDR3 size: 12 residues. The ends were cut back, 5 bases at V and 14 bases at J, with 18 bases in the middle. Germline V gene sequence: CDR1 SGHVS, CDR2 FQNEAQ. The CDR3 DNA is TGTGCCAGCAGCCCACCGTACAGGGAATATTACTTC. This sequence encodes CASSPPYREYYF.

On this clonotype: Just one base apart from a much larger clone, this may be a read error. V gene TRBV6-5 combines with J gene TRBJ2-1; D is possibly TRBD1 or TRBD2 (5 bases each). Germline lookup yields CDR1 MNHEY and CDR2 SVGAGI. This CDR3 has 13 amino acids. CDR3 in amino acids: CASSLLDSNERFF. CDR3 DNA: TGTGCCAGCAGTTTACTAGACAGCAATGAGCGGTTCTTC.

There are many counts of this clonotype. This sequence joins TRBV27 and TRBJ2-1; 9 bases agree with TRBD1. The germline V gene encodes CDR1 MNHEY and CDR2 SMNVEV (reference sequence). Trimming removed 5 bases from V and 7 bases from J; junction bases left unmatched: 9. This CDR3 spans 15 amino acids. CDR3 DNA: TGTGCCAGCAGTCAGCCGGGACAGGGATGGAATGAGCAGTTCTTC. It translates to CASSQPGQGWNEQFF.

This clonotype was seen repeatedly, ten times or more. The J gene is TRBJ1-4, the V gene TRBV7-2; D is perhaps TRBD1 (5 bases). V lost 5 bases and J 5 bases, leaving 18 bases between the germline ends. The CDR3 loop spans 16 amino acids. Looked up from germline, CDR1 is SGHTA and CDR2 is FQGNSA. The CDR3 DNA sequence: TGTGCCAGCAGCGATATTGGTACAGGTCACAATGAAAAACTGTTTTTT. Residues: CASSDIGTGHNEKLFF.

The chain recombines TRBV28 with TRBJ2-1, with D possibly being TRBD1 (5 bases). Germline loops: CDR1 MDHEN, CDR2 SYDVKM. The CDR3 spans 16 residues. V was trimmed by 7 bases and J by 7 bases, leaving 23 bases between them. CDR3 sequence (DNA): TGTGCCAGCAAGGCAGGGTCTTTCATTGGTGCGAATGAGCAGTTCTTC. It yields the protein CASKAGSFIGANEQFF.

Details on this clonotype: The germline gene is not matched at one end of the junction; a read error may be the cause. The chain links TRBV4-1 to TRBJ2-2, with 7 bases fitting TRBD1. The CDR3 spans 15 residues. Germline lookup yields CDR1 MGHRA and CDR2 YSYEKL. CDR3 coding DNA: TGCGTCAGCAGCCCCACAGGGGATCGCACCGGGGAGCTGTTTTTT. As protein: CVSSPTGDRTGELFF.

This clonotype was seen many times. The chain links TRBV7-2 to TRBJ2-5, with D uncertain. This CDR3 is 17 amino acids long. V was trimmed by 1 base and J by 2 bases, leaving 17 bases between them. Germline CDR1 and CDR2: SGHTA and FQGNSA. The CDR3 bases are TGTGCCAGCAGCTTAGTTAGGGTTCAGCCTCTTCAAGAGACCCAGTACTTC. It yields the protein CASSLVRVQPLQETQYF.

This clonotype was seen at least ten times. This CDR3 is CASSYIGQLDLDTQYF. The CDR3 nucleotides read TGTGCCAGCAGTTACATAGGACAGTTAGATTTAGATACGCAGTATTTT. The rearrangement links TRBV27 to TRBJ2-3; a possible D gene is TRBD1 (6 bases). CDR1 and CDR2 (germline): MNHEY, SMNVEV (reference sequence). V lost 4 bases to trimming and J lost 5 bases, with 19 bases between them. The CDR3 has 16 residues.

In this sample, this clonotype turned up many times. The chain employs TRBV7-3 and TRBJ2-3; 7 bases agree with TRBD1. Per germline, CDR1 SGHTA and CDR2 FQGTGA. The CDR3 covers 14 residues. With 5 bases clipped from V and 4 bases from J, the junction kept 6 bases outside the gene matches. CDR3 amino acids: CASSPITGADTQYF. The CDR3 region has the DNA TGTGCCAGCAGCCCAATAACAGGGGCAGATACGCAGTATTTT. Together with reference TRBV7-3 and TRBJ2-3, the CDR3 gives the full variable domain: GAGVSQTPSNKVTEKGKYVELRCDPISGHTALYWYRQSLGQGPEFLIYFQGTGAADDSGLPNDRFFAVRPEGSVSTLKIQRTERGDSAVYLCASSPITGADTQYFGPGTRLTVL.

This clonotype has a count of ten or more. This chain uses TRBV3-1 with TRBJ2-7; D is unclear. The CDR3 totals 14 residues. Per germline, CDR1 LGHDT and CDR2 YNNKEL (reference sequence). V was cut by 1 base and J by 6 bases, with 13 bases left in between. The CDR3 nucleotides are TGTGCCAGCAGCCAAGGAGTTAGCATTGGCGAGCAGTACTTC. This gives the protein CASSQGVSIGEQYF.

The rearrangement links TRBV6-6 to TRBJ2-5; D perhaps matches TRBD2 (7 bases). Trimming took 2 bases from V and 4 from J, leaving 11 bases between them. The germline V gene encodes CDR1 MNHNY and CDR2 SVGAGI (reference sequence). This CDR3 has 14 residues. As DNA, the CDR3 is TGTGCCAGCAGTTACAGGGGGGGGGGAGAGACCCAGTACTTC. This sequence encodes CASSYRGGGETQYF.

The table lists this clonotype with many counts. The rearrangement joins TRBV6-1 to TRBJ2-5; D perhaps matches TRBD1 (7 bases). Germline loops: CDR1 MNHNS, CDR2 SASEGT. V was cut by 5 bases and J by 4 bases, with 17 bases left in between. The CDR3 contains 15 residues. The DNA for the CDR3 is TGTGCCAGCAGTTACGGGCAGGGGGGTCCAGAGACCCAGTACTTC. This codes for CASSYGQGGPETQYF.

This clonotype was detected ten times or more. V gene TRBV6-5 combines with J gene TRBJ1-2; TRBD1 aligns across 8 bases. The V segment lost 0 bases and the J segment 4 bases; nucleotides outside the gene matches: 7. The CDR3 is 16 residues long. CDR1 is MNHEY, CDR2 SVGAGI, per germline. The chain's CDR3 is CASSYSSGTGVYGYTF. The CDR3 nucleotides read TGTGCCAGCAGTTACTCATCCGGGACAGGAGTCTATGGCTACACCTTC.

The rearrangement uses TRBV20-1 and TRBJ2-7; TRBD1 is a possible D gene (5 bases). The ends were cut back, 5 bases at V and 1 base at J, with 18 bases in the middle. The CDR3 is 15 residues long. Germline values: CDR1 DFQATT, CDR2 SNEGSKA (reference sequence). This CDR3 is CSAYPVGVVSYEQYF. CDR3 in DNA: TGCAGTGCTTATCCCGTAGGGGTTGTGTCCTACGAGCAGTACTTC.

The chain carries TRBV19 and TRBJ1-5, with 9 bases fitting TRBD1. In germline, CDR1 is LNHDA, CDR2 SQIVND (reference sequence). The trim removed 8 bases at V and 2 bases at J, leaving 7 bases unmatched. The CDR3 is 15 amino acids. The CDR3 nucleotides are TGTGCCAGTGAGACAACAGGGGGCGGCAATCAGCCCCAGCATTTT. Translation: CASETTGGGNQPQHF. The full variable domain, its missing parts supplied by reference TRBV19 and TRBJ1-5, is DGGITQSPKYLFRKEGQNVTLSCEQNLNHDAMYWYRQDPGQGLRLIYYSQIVNDFQKGDIAEGYSVSREKKESFPLTVTSAQKNPTAFYLCASETTGGGNQPQHFGDGTRLSIL.

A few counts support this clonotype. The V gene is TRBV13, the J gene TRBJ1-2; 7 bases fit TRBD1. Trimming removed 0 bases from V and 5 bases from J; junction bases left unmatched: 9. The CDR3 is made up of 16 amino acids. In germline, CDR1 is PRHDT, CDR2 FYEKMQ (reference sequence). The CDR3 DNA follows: TGTGCCAGCAGCTTAGGCGGGGGGACAGTGGAATATGGCTACACCTTC. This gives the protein CASSLGGGTVEYGYTF.

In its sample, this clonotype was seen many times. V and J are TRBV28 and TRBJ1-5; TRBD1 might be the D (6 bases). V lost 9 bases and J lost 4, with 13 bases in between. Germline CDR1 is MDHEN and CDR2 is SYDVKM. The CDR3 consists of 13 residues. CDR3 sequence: CASYPGQNQPQHF. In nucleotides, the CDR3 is TGTGCCAGTTACCCCGGACAGAATCAGCCCCAGCATTTT.

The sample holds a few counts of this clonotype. Here the CDR3 reads CASSLVAGWGEQYF. In nucleotides, the CDR3 is TGCGCCAGCAGCTTGGTAGCGGGATGGGGCGAGCAGTACTTC. This chain links TRBV5-1 with TRBJ2-7, with 8 bases aligning to TRBD2. The germline gives CDR1 SGHRS, CDR2 YFSETQ. The CDR3 consists of 14 residues. V gave up 0 bases and J gave up 6 bases; unmatched junction bases: 5.

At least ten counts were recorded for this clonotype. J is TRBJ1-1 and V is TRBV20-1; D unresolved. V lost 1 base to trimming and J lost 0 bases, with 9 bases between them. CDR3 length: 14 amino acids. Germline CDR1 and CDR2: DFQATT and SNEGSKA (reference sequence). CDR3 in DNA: TGCAGTGCTAGAGCCGGGAATATGAACACTGAAGCTTTCTTT. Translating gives CSARAGNMNTEAFF.

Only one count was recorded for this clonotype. The CDR3 DNA sequence: TGTGCCAGCGCATCAGGGGGACTAGCGGGAGATGCGGCCTACAATGAGCAGTTCTTC. This translates into CASASGGLAGDAAYNEQFF. The chain couples TRBV6-1 to TRBJ2-1, with 14 bases aligning to TRBD2. Trimming at V came to 8 bases and at J to 2 bases, leaving 14 bases not matched to a gene. The CDR3 is 19 amino acids. Per germline, CDR1 MNHNS and CDR2 SASEGT.

CDR3 amino acids: CASSESSGTDTQYF. The CDR3 region has the DNA TGCGCCAGCAGCGAGAGTAGCGGCACAGATACGCAGTATTTT. The chain is built from TRBV5-1 and TRBJ2-3; a possible D gene is TRBD2 (5 bases). V gave up 4 bases and J gave up 1 base, with 10 bases separating them. The CDR3 contains 14 residues. CDR1 is SGHRS and CDR2 is YFSETQ in the germline V gene.

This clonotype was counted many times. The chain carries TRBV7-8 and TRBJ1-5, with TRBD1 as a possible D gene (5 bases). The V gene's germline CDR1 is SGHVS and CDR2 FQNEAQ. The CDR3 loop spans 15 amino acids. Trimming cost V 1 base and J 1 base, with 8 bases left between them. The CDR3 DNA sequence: TGTGCCAGCAGCTTAGATTGGGGGAGCAATCAGCCCCAGCATTTT. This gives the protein CASSLDWGSNQPQHF.

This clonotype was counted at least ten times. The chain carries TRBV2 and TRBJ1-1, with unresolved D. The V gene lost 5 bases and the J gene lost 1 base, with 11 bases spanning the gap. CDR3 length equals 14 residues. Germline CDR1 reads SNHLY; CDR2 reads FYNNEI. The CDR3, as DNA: TGTGCCAGCAGTCTCTCGACCCAGAACACTGAAGCTTTCTTT. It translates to CASSLSTQNTEAFF.

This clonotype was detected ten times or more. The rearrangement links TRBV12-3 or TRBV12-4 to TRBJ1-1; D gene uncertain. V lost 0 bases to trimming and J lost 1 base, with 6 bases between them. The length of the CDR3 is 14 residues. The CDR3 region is CASSLAFSNTEAFF. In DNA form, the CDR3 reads TGTGCCAGCAGTTTAGCGTTTTCGAACACTGAAGCTTTCTTT.

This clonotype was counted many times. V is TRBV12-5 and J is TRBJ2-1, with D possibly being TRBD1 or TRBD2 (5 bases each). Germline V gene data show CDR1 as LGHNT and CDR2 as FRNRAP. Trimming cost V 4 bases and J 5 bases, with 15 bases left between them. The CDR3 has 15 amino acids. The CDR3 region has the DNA TGTGCTAGTGGTTATGGGACGCTTTTGCACAATGAGCAGTTCTTC. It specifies CASGYGTLLHNEQFF.